The present T cell receptor (beta chain) was sequenced within a study of CD8+CD57+ T cells in acquired aplastic anemia. On the study more broadly: Isolated CD4+ and CD8+ cells, once sorted, yielded DNA averaging around 2.9 ug. There were about 11 million reads, on average, for CD4+ cells from healthy donors.

Profiling of TCR beta VDJ combinations and CDR3 sequences used genomic DNA as template. Using its own MiXCR run on the reads, TCRdb lists one record per CDR3 protein. The profile covers over 35,000 distinct CDR3 sequences, with approximately 71% appearing a single time and roughly a quarter taken by the ten largest. Comment on this clonotype: Its target is not known.

Study-level points and caveats: Between the patient and control groups, CD8+ Simpson's diversity did not differ significantly. Comparison of patients with controls identified almost 30 shared CD8+ CDR3 sequences.

V lost 5 bases to trimming and J lost 0 bases, with 16 bases between them. This CDR3 contains 16 residues. Germline V gene lookup returns CDR1 MGHDK and CDR2 SYGVNS. The chain has TRBV25-1 and TRBJ2-5; D tentatively fits TRBD1 or TRBD2 (5 bases each). The TCR comes from a human donor in good health, serving as a control. Sequenced material: sorted CD4+, CD8+, or CD8+CD57+ T cells (not recorded which) from PBMCs. The CDR3 region is CASSPRGRRYQETQYF. The CDR3 bases are TGTGCCAGCAGTCCCCGGGGACGGAGGTACCAAGAGACCCAGTACTTC.